The rows below give T cell receptor beta chains drawn from one sample of a study of patients and donors after allogeneic stem cell transplantation. Each CDR3 protein gets one entry after TCRdb re-called the RT-PCR reads with MiXCR. The sample lists 40,000 to 45,000 distinct CDR3 sequences, 25% to 40% occurring once. Material for sequencing was blood, either unsorted or a sorted T cell fraction (not recorded which). These receptors originate from a human donor who was either an allogeneic HSCT recipient or a stem cell or donor lymphocyte infusion donor (not recorded which). It is not recorded whose cells these are; they may come from a transplant donor. The CDR3 runs from the conserved cysteine through the conserved F or W. A D gene is named only where the DNA matches it firmly. Where a row states a size, it is once, few, many or the class of an expanded clone; other rows omit it.

clone_size j_call d_call v_call cdr3_nt cdr3_aa
few TRBJ1-2 - TRBV7-3 TGTGCCAGCAGCTTAAATCCGGCTAACTATGGCTACACCTTC CASSLNPANYGYTF
- TRBJ1-6 TRBD1 TRBV28 TGTGCCAGCAGTGATGGGACAGGGTATTCACCCCTCCACTTT CASSDGTGYSPLHF
- TRBJ2-1 TRBD2 TRBV29-1 TGCAGCGTCCGACTAGCGGGAAAAGTTTGTGAGCAGTTCTTC CSVRLAGKVCEQFF
many TRBJ1-2 - TRBV24-1 TGTGCCACCAGTGATTTAAACGAAGGCTACACCTTC CATSDLNEGYTF
many TRBJ1-2 - TRBV4-3 TGCGCCAGCAGCCTATCCCAGGTCGATGGCTACACCTTC CASSLSQVDGYTF
many TRBJ1-2 - TRBV29-1 TGCAGCGGCCTGATACAGGAAAACTATGGCTACACCTTC CSGLIQENYGYTF
once TRBJ2-1 - TRBV5-1 TGCGCCAGCAGCTTGGTCGTAGGGAGGATTCTCTCCTACAATGAGCAGTTCTTC CASSLVVGRILSYNEQFF
- TRBJ1-1 - TRBV2 TGTGCCAAAAAGGGGTACACTGAAGCTTTCTTT CAKKGYTEAFF
once TRBJ2-1 TRBD2 TRBV6-5 TGTGCCAGCAGACCGGGGGGGACTTACAATGAGCAGTTCTTC CASRPGGTYNEQFF
- TRBJ2-4 TRBD2 TRBV4-1 TGCGCCAGCAGCCAGCCGACTAGCGGGGGGTCCAAAAACATTCAGTACTTC CASSQPTSGGSKNIQYF
- TRBJ2-7 TRBD2 TRBV29-1 TGCAGCGTTGTAGGTTTAAGGGGAGGGACCTACGAGCAGTACTTC CSVVGLRGGTYEQYF
few TRBJ1-3 - TRBV10-3 TGTGCCATCTCGGACTCTGGAAACACCATATATTTT CAISDSGNTIYF
few TRBJ2-5 TRBD1 TRBV10-3 TGTGCCATCAAAACAATGGACAGGGGAGAAGAGACCCAGTACTTC CAIKTMDRGEETQYF
- TRBJ2-5 TRBD1 TRBV7-9 TGTGCCAGCAGCGAAACAGGGGGCAATGGACAAGAGACCCAGTACTTC CASSETGGNGQETQYF
- TRBJ2-2 - TRBV4-2 TGTGCCAGCAGCCAAGTTTATCGGACACCGAACACCGGGGAGCTGTTTTTT CASSQVYRTPNTGELFF
- TRBJ2-3 - TRBV7-6 TGTGCCAGCAGCTCATCCGGAGTTGGCACAGATACGCAGTATTTT CASSSSGVGTDTQYF
few TRBJ2-2 - TRBV29-1 TGCAGCGTCGACCAGGGTCTCGGGGAGCTGTTTTTT CSVDQGLGELFF